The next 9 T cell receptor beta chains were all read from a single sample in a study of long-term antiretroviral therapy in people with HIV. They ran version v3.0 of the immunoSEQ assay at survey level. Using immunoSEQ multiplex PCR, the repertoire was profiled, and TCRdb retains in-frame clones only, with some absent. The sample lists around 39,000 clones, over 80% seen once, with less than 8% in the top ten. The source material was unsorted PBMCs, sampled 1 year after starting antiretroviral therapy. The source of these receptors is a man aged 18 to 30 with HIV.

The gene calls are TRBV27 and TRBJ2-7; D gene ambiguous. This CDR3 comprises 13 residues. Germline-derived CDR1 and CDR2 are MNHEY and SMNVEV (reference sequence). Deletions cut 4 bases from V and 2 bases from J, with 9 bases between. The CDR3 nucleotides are TGTGCCAGCAGTTCGACCTTTACCTACGAGCAGTACTTC. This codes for CASSSTFTYEQYF.

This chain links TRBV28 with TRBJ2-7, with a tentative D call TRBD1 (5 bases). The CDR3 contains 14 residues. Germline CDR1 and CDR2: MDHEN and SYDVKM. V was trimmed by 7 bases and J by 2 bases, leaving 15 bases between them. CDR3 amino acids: CASILNRRTYEQYF. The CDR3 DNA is TGTGCCAGCATACTAAACAGGAGAACCTACGAGCAGTACTTC.

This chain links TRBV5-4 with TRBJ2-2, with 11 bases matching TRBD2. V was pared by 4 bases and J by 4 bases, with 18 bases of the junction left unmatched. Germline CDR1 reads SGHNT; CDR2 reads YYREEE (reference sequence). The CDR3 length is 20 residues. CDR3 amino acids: CASSGTGGLAGGPVTGELFF. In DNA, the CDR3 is TGTGCCAGCAGCGGAACGGGCGGGCTAGCGGGAGGCCCAGTCACCGGGGAGCTGTTTTTT.

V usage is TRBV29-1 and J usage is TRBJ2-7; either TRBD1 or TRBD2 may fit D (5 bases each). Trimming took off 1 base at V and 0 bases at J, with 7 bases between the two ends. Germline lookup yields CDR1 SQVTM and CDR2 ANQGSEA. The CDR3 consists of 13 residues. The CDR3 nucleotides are TGCAGCGTTGAAGCAGGGAGCTCCTACGAGCAGTACTTC. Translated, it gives CSVEAGSSYEQYF.

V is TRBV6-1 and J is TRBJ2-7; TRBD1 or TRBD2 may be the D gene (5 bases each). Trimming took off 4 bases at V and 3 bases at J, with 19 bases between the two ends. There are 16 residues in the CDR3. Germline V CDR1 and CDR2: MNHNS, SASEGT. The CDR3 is CASSGWGRGSGYEQYF. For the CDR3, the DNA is TGTGCCAGCAGTGGGTGGGGACGGGGTTCGGGCTACGAGCAGTACTTC.

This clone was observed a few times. As DNA, the CDR3 is TGTGCCATCAGGCCTTCAGGGGGCACAGATACGCAGTATTTT. Protein: CAIRPSGGTDTQYF. The V and J genes are TRBV10-3 and TRBJ2-3; tentatively, D is TRBD1 (6 bases). This CDR3 has 14 amino acids. Germline values: CDR1 ENHRY, CDR2 SYGVKD. The V gene lost 6 bases and the J gene lost 1 base, with 11 bases spanning the gap.

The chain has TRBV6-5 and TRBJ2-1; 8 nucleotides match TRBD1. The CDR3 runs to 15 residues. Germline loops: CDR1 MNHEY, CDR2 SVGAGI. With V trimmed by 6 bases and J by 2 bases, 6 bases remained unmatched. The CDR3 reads CASSPTGDPYNEQFF. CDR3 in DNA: TGTGCCAGCAGCCCGACAGGGGACCCCTACAATGAGCAGTTCTTC.

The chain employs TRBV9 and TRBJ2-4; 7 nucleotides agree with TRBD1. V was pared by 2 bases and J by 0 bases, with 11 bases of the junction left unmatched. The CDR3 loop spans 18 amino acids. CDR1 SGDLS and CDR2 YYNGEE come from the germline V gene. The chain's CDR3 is CASSVGTATYLAKNIQYF. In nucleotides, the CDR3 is TGTGCCAGCAGCGTGGGGACAGCTACTTATTTAGCCAAAAACATTCAGTACTTC.

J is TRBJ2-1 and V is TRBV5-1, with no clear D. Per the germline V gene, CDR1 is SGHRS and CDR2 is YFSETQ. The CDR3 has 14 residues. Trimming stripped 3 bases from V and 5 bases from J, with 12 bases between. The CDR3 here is CASSSIGSNNEQFF. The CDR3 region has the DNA TGCGCCAGCAGCTCTATTGGGTCTAACAATGAGCAGTTCTTC.